The T cell receptor beta chain described here comes from a study of response to subunit inactivated influenza vaccine. TCRdb reanalysed the RT-PCR reads using MiXCR and keeps one entry per CDR3 protein. The top ten hold roughly 24% of the sample, which has approximately 200,000 distinct CDR3 sequences, approximately 14% seen once. In the case of this clonotype: Its target is unknown.

The ends were cut back, 4 bases at V and 6 bases at J, with 12 bases in the middle. Germline CDR1 reads MNHEY; CDR2 reads SVGEGT. The CDR3 spans 13 residues. Study-level results: Each seasonal influenza vaccination, the authors suggested, recruits few new T cells.

This sequence originates from a man aged 45-65 years who received an inactivated influenza vaccine. The chain is built from TRBV6-2 or TRBV6-3 and TRBJ1-2; D possibly corresponds to TRBD1 (5 bases). The sequences come from CD8+ T cells sorted from PBMCs, collected roughly 5 days after vaccination. CDR3 bases: TGTGCCAGCAGTTGGACACAAGGCCATGGCTACACCTTC. It encodes CASSWTQGHGYTF.